In this sample, the clone carrying this T cell receptor beta chain turned up many times. Its cognate antigen is unknown. About 10 ml of fresh blood yielded the PBMCs by density gradient. The authors amplified TCR beta CDR3 regions, and they did so from RNA transcripts for repertoire sequencing. Following a first-round RT-PCR that used HTBI primers, a second-round multiplex PCR was carried out. TCRdb reprocessed the multiplex PCR reads via MiXCR and lists one record per CDR3 protein. Of 600,000 to 650,000 distinct CDR3 sequences in the sample, 22% were seen once. V lost 5 bases to trimming and J lost 1 base, with 6 bases between them. Germline CDR1 and CDR2: MNHNS and SASEGT. The CDR3 totals 13 residues. This sample was included in a study of Graves' ophthalmopathy and Graves' hyperthyroidism. The study, taken as a whole, reports: It was with roughly 71% sensitivity and just under 75% specificity that the model predicted ophthalmopathy progression. A model built from 13 signatures distinguished ophthalmopathy from stable hyperthyroidism with roughly 90% sensitivity and 81.08% specificity. Blood shared most expanded thyroid clonotypes above 0.001 frequency.

Sample: peripheral blood. The V call is TRBV6-1, the J call TRBJ1-3; D not certain. This sequence originates from a woman under 30 with stable Graves' hyperthyroidism. Some clones in this sample may be carry-over from other donors' samples. CDR3 protein: CASSTPSGNTIYF. The CDR3 DNA reads TGTGCCAGCAGTACACCATCTGGAAACACCATATATTTT.